This T cell receptor (beta chain) was recorded in a study of blood T cell repertoires in COVID-19. The protocol was immunoSEQ multiplex PCR, while the TCRdb copy is restricted to in-frame clones and leaves out a portion. The table has some 96,000 clones, more than 85% seen once. V dropped 4 bases and J dropped 1; count of bases not matched to a gene: 2. Germline CDR1 LNHDA, CDR2 SQIVND (reference sequence). The CDR3 covers 16 residues. The receptor was isolated from a man aged 50 or older with active COVID-19. This chain connects TRBV19 to TRBJ2-6, with 9 bases fitting TRBD1. The sequenced sample was peripheral blood. CDR3 DNA: TGTGCCAGTAGTAATGGACAGGGGTCTGGGGCCAACGTCCTGACTTTC. This translates into CASSNGQGSGANVLTF.